A single sample gave rise to the 8 T cell receptor beta chains below, sequenced in a study of blood T cell repertoires in COVID-19. TCRdb keeps only in-frame clones here, not all; method: immunoSEQ multiplex PCR. The table lists 270,000 or so clones, 84% of them singletons. Source material: peripheral blood. These receptors originate from a human donor in a cohort sampled during active COVID-19.

This clone was found once. The rearrangement uses TRBV18 and TRBJ1-1; weak D call: TRBD1 (6 bases). CDR3 length: 14 residues. Looked up from germline, CDR1 is KGHSH and CDR2 is LQKENI. V lost 2 bases to trimming and J lost 2 bases, with 9 bases between them. Here the CDR3 reads CASSPTGPNTEAFF. In DNA, the CDR3 is TGTGCCAGCTCACCAACAGGGCCTAACACTGAAGCTTTCTTT.

The chain recombines TRBV6-2 or TRBV6-3 with TRBJ1-2; the D gene is possibly TRBD1 (5 bases). V was clipped by 2 bases and J by 8 bases, with 15 bases between them. Germline V gene sequence: CDR1 MNHEY, CDR2 SVGEGT. The CDR3 is made up of 14 amino acids. CDR3 region: CASSYLGQGGGYTF. CDR3 coding DNA: TGTGCCAGCAGTTACCTGGGCCAGGGCGGAGGCTACACCTTC.

The chain couples TRBV7-8 to TRBJ2-5; 12 positions agree with TRBD2. Germline CDR1 reads SGHVS; CDR2 reads FQNEAQ. The length of the CDR3 is 16 residues. V was pared by 5 bases and J by 0 bases, with 4 bases of the junction left unmatched. CDR3 region: CASSPLAGGYQETQYF. The CDR3 coding sequence is TGTGCCAGCAGCCCCCTAGCGGGAGGGTACCAAGAGACCCAGTACTTC. Drawing the rest from reference TRBV7-8 and TRBJ2-5, the complete variable domain is GAGVSQSPRYKVAKRGQDVALRCDPISGHVSLFWYQQALGQGPEFLTYFQNEAQLDKSGLPSDRFFAERPEGSVSTLKIQRTQQEDSAVYLCASSPLAGGYQETQYFGPGTRLLVL.

J is TRBJ1-1 and V is TRBV7-8, with D unresolved. This CDR3 has 15 residues. Germline assignment: CDR1 SGHVS and CDR2 FQNEAQ. The V end lost 5 bases, the J end lost 4 bases, and 17 bases lay between the germline ends. The CDR3 sequence: CASSPLRSTGTEAFF. The CDR3 DNA sequence: TGTGCCAGCAGCCCACTTAGGAGTACGGGCACTGAAGCTTTCTTT.

The rearrangement links TRBV6-5 to TRBJ1-1; TRBD1 agrees at 11 bases. The germline V gene has CDR1 MNHEY and CDR2 SVGAGI. The CDR3 loop spans 16 amino acids. V lost 3 bases and J lost 4; bases outside the gene matches: 7. CDR3 sequence: CASSYGIGTGGTEAFF. The CDR3 bases are TGTGCCAGCAGTTATGGAATAGGGACAGGGGGCACTGAAGCTTTCTTT.

The rearrangement uses TRBV2 and TRBJ1-1; weak D call: TRBD1 (6 bases). Trimming removed 6 bases at V and 2 bases at J, with 16 bases between. Germline values: CDR1 SNHLY, CDR2 FYNNEI. The CDR3 covers 15 residues. The DNA of the CDR3 is TGTGCCAGCAGCCGCAGCCGCAGGGGAAACACTGAAGCTTTCTTT. The encoded protein is CASSRSRRGNTEAFF. The entire variable domain, with the rest obtained from reference TRBV2 and TRBJ1-1, is as follows: EPEVTQTPSHQVTQMGQEVILRCVPISNHLYFYWYRQILGQKVEFLVSFYNNEISEKSEIFDDQFSVERPDGSNFTLKIRSTKLEDSAMYFCASSRSRRGNTEAFFGQGTRLTVV.

J is TRBJ2-7 and V is TRBV4-2; D call uncertain. The CDR3 contains 15 residues. Per germline, CDR1 LGHNA and CDR2 YNFKEQ. Trimming removed 2 bases from V and 5 bases from J, with 16 bases in between. In DNA, the CDR3 is TGTGCCAGCAGCCAACTTTCCCTCCTAGAGCACGAGCAGTACTTC. Its translation is CASSQLSLLEHEQYF.

This clone has a handful of counts. V is TRBV28 and J is TRBJ1-2; perhaps TRBD1 as D (5 bases). The CDR3 is made up of 14 amino acids. Germline V gene sequence: CDR1 MDHEN, CDR2 SYDVKM. Trimming took 3 bases from V and 9 from J, leaving 17 bases between them. In DNA, the CDR3 is TGTGCCAGCAGTTTCCAGGGCGGGAGCTGGAGCTACACCTTC. Protein: CASSFQGGSWSYTF.